This T cell receptor (beta chain) was retrieved from a study of control samples from healthy donors and cancer patients. The table came from immunoSEQ multiplex PCR; TCRdb's copy has only in-frame clones and leaves some out. Of more than 95,000 clones in the sample, more than 80% are singletons; the top ten hold about 1%. The CDR3 loop spans 12 amino acids. After removal of 10 bases from V and 5 bases from J, the junction contained 4 bases not matched to a gene. Germline CDR1 and CDR2: ENHRY and SYGVKD. In its sample, this clone was seen a few times. The source is a woman aged 45 to 65 with colorectal cancer. This chain joins TRBV10-3 and TRBJ2-2, with 7 bases identical to TRBD2. Sample: PBMCs. This CDR3 reads CASGGRTGELFF. Here the CDR3 DNA reads TGTGCCAGCGGGGGTCGAACCGGGGAGCTGTTTTTT.